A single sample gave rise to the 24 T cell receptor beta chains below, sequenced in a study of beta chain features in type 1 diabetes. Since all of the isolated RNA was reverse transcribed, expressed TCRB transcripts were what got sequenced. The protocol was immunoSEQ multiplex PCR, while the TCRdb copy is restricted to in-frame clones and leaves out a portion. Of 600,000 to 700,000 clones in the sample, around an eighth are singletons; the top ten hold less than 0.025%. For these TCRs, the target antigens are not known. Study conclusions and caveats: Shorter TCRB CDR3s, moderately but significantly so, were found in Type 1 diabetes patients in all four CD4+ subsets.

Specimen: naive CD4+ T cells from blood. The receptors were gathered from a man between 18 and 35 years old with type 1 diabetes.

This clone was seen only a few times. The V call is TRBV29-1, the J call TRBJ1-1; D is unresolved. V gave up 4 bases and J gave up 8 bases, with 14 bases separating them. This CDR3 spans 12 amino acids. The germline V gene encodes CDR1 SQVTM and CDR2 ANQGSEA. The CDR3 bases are TGCAGCGTTGGAGGTATGGCAGAAGAAGCTTTCTTT. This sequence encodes CSVGGMAEEAFF.

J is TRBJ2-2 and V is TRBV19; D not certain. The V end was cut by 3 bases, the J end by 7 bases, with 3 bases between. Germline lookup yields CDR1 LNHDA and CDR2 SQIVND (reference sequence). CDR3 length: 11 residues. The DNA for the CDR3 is TGTGCCAGTAGTATTTACGGGGAGCTGTTTTTT. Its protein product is CASSIYGELFF.

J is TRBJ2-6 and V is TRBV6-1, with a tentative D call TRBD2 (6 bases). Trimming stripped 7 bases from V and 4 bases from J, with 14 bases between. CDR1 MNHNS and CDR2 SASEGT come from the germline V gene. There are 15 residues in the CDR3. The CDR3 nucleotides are TGTGCCAGCACCTCGGGAGAAACGGGGGCCAACGTCCTGACTTTC. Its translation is CASTSGETGANVLTF.

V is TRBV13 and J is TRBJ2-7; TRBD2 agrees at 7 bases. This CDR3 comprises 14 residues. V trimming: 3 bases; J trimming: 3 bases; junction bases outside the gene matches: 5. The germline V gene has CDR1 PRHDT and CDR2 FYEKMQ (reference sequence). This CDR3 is CASSLGRGDYEQYF. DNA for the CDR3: TGTGCCAGCAGCTTGGGTCGGGGGGACTACGAGCAGTACTTC.

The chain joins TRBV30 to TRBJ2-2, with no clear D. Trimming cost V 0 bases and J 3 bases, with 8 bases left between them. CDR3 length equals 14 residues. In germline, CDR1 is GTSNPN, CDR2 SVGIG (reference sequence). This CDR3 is CAWSVFQDTGELFF. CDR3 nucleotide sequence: TGTGCCTGGAGTGTTTTTCAGGACACCGGGGAGCTGTTTTTT.

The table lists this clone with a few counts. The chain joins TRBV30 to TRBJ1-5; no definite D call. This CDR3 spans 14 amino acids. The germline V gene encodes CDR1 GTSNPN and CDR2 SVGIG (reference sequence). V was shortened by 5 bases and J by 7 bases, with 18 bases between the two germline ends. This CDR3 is CAWRSGGEQQPQHF. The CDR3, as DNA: TGTGCCTGGCGCTCGGGTGGAGAGCAGCAGCCCCAGCATTTT.

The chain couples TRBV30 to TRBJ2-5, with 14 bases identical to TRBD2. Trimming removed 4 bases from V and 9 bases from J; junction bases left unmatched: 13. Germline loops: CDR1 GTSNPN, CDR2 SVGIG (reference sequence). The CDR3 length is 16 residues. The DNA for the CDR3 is TGTGCCTGGATTACAACCGGGACTAGCGGGGGCGGGGCCCAGTACTTC. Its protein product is CAWITTGTSGGGAQYF.

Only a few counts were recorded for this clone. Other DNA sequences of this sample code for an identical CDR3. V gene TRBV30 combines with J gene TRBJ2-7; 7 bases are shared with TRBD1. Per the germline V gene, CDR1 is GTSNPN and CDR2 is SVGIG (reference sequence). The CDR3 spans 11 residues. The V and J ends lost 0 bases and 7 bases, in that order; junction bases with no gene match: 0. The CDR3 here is CAWSVQGEQYF. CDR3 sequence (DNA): TGTGCCTGGAGTGTACAGGGGGAGCAGTACTTC.

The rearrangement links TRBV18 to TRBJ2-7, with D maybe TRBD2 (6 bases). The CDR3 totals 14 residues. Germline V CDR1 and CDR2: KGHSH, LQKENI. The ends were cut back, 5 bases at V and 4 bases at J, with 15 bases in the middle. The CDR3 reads CASSEVTGDYEQYF. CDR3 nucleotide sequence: TGTGCCAGCTCAGAGGTGACGGGGGATTACGAGCAGTACTTC.

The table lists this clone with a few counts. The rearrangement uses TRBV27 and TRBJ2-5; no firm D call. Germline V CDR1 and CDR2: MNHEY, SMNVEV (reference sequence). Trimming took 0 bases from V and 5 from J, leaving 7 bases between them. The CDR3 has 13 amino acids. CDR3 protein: CASSLSYLETQYF. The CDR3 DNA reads TGTGCCAGCAGTTTATCGTACCTGGAGACCCAGTACTTC.

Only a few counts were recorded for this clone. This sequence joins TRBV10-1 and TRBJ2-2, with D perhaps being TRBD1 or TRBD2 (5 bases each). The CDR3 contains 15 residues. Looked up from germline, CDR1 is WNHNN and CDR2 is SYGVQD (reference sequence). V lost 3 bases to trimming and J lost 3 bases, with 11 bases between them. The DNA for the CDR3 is TGCGCCAGCAGTGAAGGGACCAGGGACACCGGGGAGCTGTTTTTT. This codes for CASSEGTRDTGELFF.

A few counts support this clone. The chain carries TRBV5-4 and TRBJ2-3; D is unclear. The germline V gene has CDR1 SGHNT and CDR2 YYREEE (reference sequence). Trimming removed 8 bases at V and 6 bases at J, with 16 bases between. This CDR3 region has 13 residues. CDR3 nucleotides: TGTGCCAGTAGGCAGGCCTGGCGGGATACGCAGTATTTT. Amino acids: CASRQAWRDTQYF.

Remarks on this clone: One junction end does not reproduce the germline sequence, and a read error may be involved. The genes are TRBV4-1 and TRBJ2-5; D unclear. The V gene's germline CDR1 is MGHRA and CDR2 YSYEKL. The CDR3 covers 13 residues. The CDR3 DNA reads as TGCGCCAGCAGCCAACCCTCACAAGGGACCCAGTACTTC. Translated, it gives CASSQPSQGTQYF.

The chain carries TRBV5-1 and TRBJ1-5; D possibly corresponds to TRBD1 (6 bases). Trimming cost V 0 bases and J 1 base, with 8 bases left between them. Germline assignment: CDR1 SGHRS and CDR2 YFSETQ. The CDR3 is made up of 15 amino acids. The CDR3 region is CASSLGQESNQPQHF. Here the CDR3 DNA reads TGCGCCAGCAGCTTGGGACAGGAAAGCAATCAGCCCCAGCATTTT.

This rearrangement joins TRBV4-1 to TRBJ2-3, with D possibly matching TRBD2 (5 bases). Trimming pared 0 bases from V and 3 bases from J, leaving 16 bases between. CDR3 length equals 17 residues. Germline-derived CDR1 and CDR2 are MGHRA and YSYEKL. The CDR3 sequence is CASSQDRLLIITDTQYF. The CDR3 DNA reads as TGCGCCAGCAGCCAAGATAGACTACTCATTATTACAGATACGCAGTATTTT.

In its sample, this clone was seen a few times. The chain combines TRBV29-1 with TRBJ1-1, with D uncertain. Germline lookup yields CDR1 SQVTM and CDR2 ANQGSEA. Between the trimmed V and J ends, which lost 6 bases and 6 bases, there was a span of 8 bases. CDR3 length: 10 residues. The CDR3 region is CSVGRAEAFF. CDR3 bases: TGCAGCGTGGGTAGGGCTGAAGCTTTCTTT.

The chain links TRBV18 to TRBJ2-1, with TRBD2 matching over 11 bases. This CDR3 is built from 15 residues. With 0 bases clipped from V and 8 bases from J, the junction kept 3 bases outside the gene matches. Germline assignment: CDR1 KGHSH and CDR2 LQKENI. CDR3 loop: CASSPPGLADHEQFF. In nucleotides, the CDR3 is TGTGCCAGCTCACCACCGGGACTAGCGGATCATGAGCAGTTCTTC.

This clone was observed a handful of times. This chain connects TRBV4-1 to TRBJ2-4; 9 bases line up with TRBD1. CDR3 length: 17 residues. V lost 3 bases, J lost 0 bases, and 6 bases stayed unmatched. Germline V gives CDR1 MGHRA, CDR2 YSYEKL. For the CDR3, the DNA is TGCGCCAGCAGCCAGCCCGGGACAGGGAAAGCCAAAAACATTCAGTACTTC. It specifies CASSQPGTGKAKNIQYF.

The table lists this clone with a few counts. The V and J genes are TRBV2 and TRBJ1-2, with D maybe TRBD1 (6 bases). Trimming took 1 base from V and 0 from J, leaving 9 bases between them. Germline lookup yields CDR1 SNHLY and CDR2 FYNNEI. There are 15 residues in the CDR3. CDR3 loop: CASSEVDSTNYGYTF. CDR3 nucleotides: TGTGCCAGCAGTGAAGTGGACAGCACTAACTATGGCTACACCTTC.

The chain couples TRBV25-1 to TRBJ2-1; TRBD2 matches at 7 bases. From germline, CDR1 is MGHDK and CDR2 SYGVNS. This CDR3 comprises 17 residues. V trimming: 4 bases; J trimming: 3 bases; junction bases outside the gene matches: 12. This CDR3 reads CASSASLGRTLYNEQFF. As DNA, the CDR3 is TGTGCCAGCAGTGCATCCCTCGGGAGGACTCTCTACAATGAGCAGTTCTTC.

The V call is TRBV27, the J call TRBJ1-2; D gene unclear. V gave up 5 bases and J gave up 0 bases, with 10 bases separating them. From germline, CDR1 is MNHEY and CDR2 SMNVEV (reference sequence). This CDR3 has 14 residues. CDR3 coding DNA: TGTGCCAGCAGTACCCCGGGTTCTAACTATGGCTACACCTTC. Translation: CASSTPGSNYGYTF.

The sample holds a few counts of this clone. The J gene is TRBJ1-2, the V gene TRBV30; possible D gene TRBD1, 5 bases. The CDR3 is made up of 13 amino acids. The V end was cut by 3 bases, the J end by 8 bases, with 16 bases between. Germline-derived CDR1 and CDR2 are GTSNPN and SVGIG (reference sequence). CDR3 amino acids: CAWSPGGPTGYTF. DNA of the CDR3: TGTGCCTGGAGCCCCGGGGGTCCCACGGGCTACACCTTC.

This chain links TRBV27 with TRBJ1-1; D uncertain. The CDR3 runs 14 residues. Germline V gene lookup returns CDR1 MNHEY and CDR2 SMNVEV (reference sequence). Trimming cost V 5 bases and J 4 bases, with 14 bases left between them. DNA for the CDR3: TGTGCCAGCAGTCCAGCGGGCGTCGGCACTGAAGCTTTCTTT. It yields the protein CASSPAGVGTEAFF.

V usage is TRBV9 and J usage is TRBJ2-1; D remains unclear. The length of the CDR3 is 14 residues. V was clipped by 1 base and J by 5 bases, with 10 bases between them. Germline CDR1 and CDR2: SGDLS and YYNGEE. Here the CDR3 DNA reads TGTGCCAGCAGCGTAATGACTTTAAACAATGAGCAGTTCTTC. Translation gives CASSVMTLNNEQFF.